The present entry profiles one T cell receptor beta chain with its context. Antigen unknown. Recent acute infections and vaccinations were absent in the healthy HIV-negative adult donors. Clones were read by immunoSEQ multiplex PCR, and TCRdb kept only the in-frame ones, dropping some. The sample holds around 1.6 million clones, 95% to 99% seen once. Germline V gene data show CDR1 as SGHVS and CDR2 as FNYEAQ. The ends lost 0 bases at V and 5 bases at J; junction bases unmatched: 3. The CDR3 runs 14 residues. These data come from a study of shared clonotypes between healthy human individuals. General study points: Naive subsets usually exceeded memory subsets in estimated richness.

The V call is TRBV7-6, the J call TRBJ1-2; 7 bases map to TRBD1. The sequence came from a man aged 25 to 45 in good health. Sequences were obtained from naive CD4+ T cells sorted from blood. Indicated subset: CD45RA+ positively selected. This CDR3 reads CASSLASRGYGYTF. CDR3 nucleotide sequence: TGTGCCAGCAGCTTAGCGTCCAGGGGGTATGGCTACACCTTC.